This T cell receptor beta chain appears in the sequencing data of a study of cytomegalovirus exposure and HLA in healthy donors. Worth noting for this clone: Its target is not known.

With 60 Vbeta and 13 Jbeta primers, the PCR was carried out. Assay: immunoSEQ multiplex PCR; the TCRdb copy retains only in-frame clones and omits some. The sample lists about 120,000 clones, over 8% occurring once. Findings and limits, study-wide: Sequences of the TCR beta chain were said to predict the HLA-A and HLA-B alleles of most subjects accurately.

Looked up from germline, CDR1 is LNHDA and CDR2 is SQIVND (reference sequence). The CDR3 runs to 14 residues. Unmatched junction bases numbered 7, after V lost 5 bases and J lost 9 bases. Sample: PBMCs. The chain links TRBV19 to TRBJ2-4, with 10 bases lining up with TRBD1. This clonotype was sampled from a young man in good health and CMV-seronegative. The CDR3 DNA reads TGTGCCAGTAGTGCTGGACAGGGGGTTAGCATTCAGTACTTC. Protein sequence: CASSAGQGVSIQYF.